This T cell receptor beta chain was found in a study of OX40 agonist ivuxolimab in advanced cancers. Study overall: Patients enrolled in dose escalation were diagnosed with hepatocellular carcinoma, melanoma, renal cell or head and neck cancer. Three patients showed partial responses: one hepatocellular carcinoma and two cutaneous melanoma cases.

Sequencing was performed with immunoSEQ multiplex PCR; in TCRdb, only in-frame clones are kept and a portion is missing. Here the sample spans approximately 77,000 clones, 85% to 90% being singletons. Study-wide results and limits: Among some nonresponders, normalized T-cell clonal expansion was also low. The study observed clonal expansion of CD4+ and CD8+ blood T cells by week 6 at 0.1 to 3.0 mg/kg.

Notes on this clone: Its cognate antigen is unknown.

This CDR3 has 11 residues. In germline, CDR1 is MNHNS, CDR2 SASEGT. Trimming removed 6 bases from V and 6 bases from J, with 5 bases in between. The material was CD4+ or CD8+ T cells sorted from blood, obtained in a trial of the OX40 agonist ivuxolimab. The sequence came from an adult with an advanced solid tumor such as melanoma, head and neck, liver or kidney cancer. J is TRBJ2-2 and V is TRBV6-1; no clear D gene. CDR3 sequence (DNA): TGTGCCAGCAGGTTACCCGGGGAGCTGTTTTTT. Translation gives CASRLPGELFF.